These T cell receptor beta chains were read from a single sample in a study of neurological immune-mediated disorders. One entry per CDR3 protein results from TCRdb running MiXCR on the 5' RACE reads. The sample shows tens of thousands of distinct CDR3 sequences, 4.5% to 7% of them seen only once. Input material: CD4+ T cells from blood. These receptors originate from a woman aged 18-35 years with multiple sclerosis. The CDR3 runs from the conserved cysteine through the conserved F or W. D genes are given only for firm matches. Rows give clone size only sometimes, using once, few, many, or a class for an expanded clone.

TRBD2	many	TRBV9	TRBJ2-1	TGTGCCAGCAGCCCCCGACTAGCGGGAGGGCCTAATGAGCAGTTCTTC	CASSPRLAGGPNEQFF
NA	many	TRBV21-1	TRBJ2-1	TGTGCCAGCAGCAAATCCCTTGGACAGGGGGTTAATGAGCAGTTCTTC	CASSKSLGQGVNEQFF
NA	many	TRBV20-1	TRBJ2-7	TGCAGTGCTACCTCGGGGACATACCAAGGCTTC	CSATSGTYQGF
NA	NA	TRBV30	TRBJ1-6	TGTGCCTGGGGTCGGGGACCCCTCCACTTT	CAWGRGPLHF
NA	many	TRBV7-8	TRBJ2-5	TGTGCCAGCAGTTCTACAGGGAGGGGGTTGGAGACCCAGTACTTC	CASSSTGRGLETQYF
NA	many	TRBV20-1	TRBJ1-4	TGCAGTGCTTCTGGCGCAAACGAGGAAAAACTGTTTTTT	CSASGANEEKLFF
TRBD1	many	TRBV15	TRBJ1-4	TGTGCCACCAGCGGGACGACAGGGAGGAATGAAAAACTGTTTTTT	CATSGTTGRNEKLFF
NA	many	TRBV20-1	TRBJ2-2	TGCAGTGCTAGAGATGGGACCTTGTACGGGGAGCTGTTTTTT	CSARDGTLYGELFF
TRBD1	many	TRBV7-9	TRBJ1-1	TGTGCCAGCAGCTCAACAGGGGTATTAGCTTTCTTT	CASSSTGVLAFF
TRBD1	many	TRBV18	TRBJ1-1	TGTGCCAGCTCAACGATACAGGGGTGGACTGAAGCTTTCTTT	CASSTIQGWTEAFF
NA	many	TRBV5-5	TRBJ1-1	TGTGCCAGCAGCATCCACGACAACACTGAAGCTTTCTTT	CASSIHDNTEAFF
NA	NA	TRBV7-2	TRBJ1-4	TGTGCCAGCAGCGACCGGGGGTCAGCTAATGAAAAACTGTTTTTT	CASSDRGSANEKLFF
TRBD1	many	TRBV12-3/TRBV12-4	TRBJ1-2	TGTGCCAGCAGTTTGGGACAGGCCTATGGCTACACCTTC	CASSLGQAYGYTF
NA	many	TRBV12-3/TRBV12-4	TRBJ1-1	TGTGCCAGCAGTTTGCGGCAGGGTGGCACTGAAGCTTTCTTT	CASSLRQGGTEAFF
NA	NA	TRBV19	TRBJ1-1	TGTGCCAGTCGTGTACCAGGGAACACTGAAGCTTTCTTT	CASRVPGNTEAFF
NA	many	TRBV7-6	TRBJ2-1	TGTGCCAGCAGCTTAGATCCCCATGAGCAGTTCTTC	CASSLDPHEQFF
TRBD1	many	TRBV28	TRBJ2-4	TGTGCCAGCAGTGCTACAGGGGGAAACATTCAGTACTTC	CASSATGGNIQYF
NA	NA	TRBV5-1	TRBJ2-7	TGCGCCAGCACCCTACAGGGACCACTCTCCTACGAGCAGTACTTC	CASTLQGPLSYEQYF
TRBD1	many	TRBV12-3/TRBV12-4	TRBJ2-3	TGTGCCAGCAGTCCGCCCAGGGGGAGTGCGCCCGCAGATACGCAGTATTTT	CASSPPRGSAPADTQYF
NA	many	TRBV27	TRBJ2-1	TGTGCCAGCACTTCTCTACAGCTAATAGACAATGAGCAGTTCTTC	CASTSLQLIDNEQFF
NA	many	TRBV7-8	TRBJ2-1	TGTGCCAGCAGCTTATCGCGGCTCCCCAGCTCCTACAATGAGCAGTTCTTC	CASSLSRLPSSYNEQFF
NA	many	TRBV6-1	TRBJ1-4	TGTGCCAGCAGGGAACTGGGGGAAAACCCACAAACGGCGGATGAAAAACTGTTTTTT	CASRELGENPQTADEKLFF
TRBD1	NA	TRBV6-5	TRBJ1-1	TGTGCCAGCAGTGGTCCCCGCCCTACAGGGGACACTGAAGCTTTCTTT	CASSGPRPTGDTEAFF